The 27 T cell receptor beta chains listed next were all sequenced from one sample in a study of STAT3 mutations in large granular lymphocyte leukemia. General study points: At least one immunodominant TCR beta clonotype appeared in every T-cell large granular lymphocyte leukemia patient.

These receptors lack a known antigen. Only in-frame clones appear in the TCRdb table, and some are missing; sequencing was by immunoSEQ multiplex PCR. Of 35,000 to 40,000 clones in the sample, roughly 90% are singletons; the top ten hold 0.43%. The sample was PBMCs. Receptor source: a human donor with T large granular lymphocyte leukemia. Some clones in this sample may be carry-over from other donors' samples.

In this sample, this clone turned up once. The chain combines TRBV2 with TRBJ2-7, with 8 bases identical to TRBD1. The germline V gene encodes CDR1 SNHLY and CDR2 FYNNEI. Trimming removed 2 bases from V and 2 bases from J; junction bases left unmatched: 8. This CDR3 has 16 amino acids. In DNA, the CDR3 is TGTGCCAGCAGTGAACAGGGGGCGCGTAGTACCTACGAGCAGTACGTC. Amino acids: CASSEQGARSTYEQYV.

The chain combines TRBV7-9 with TRBJ2-7; no reliable D call. From germline, CDR1 is SEHNR and CDR2 FQNEAQ (reference sequence). With 2 bases removed from V and 2 bases from J, the gap between germline ends came to 13 bases. CDR3 length: 15 amino acids. The CDR3 spells CASSLWAGLAYEQYF. The CDR3 DNA reads TGTGCCAGCAGCTTATGGGCAGGCTTAGCCTACGAGCAGTACTTC.

This chain uses TRBV4-1 with TRBJ1-6, with D unresolved. This CDR3 comprises 12 residues. V lost 0 bases to trimming and J lost 12 bases, with 6 bases between them. CDR1 and CDR2 (germline): MGHRA, YSYEKL. The CDR3 DNA is TGCGCCAGCAGCCAAGATGGCTTACCCCTCCACTTT. As protein: CASSQDGLPLHF.

The chain has TRBV7-9 and TRBJ2-3; 7 bases align to TRBD1. V dropped 5 bases and J dropped 2; count of bases not matched to a gene: 7. Per the germline V gene, CDR1 is SEHNR and CDR2 is FQNEAQ (reference sequence). This CDR3 region has 15 residues. DNA for the CDR3: TGTGCCAGCAGCGATACAGGGGCCGTCACAGATACGCAGTATTTT. Its translation: CASSDTGAVTDTQYF.

This chain uses TRBV5-1 with TRBJ1-1; 8 nucleotides match TRBD1. The V gene end was trimmed by 5 bases and the J gene end by 4 bases; junction bases not matched to a gene: 7. The germline V gene has CDR1 SGHRS and CDR2 YFSETQ. The CDR3 length is 14 residues. The CDR3 nucleotides read TGCGCCAGCAGTTCCGGACAGGGTCTCACTGAAGCTTTCTTT. Residues: CASSSGQGLTEAFF. Using reference TRBV5-1 and TRBJ1-1 for the parts outside the CDR3, the full variable domain is KAGVTQTPRYLIKTRGQQVTLSCSPISGHRSVSWYQQTPGQGLQFLFEYFSETQRNKGNFPGRFSGRQFSNSRSEMNVSTLELGDSALYLCASSSGQGLTEAFFGQGTRLTVV.

V gene TRBV25-1 combines with J gene TRBJ2-1; D is ambiguous. CDR1 MGHDK and CDR2 SYGVNS come from the germline V gene. The V gene lost 3 bases and the J gene lost 2 bases, with 11 bases spanning the gap. This CDR3 comprises 15 residues. In nucleotides, the CDR3 is TGTGCCAGCAGTGACACGCGCTATCCCTACAATGAGCAGTTCTTC. It encodes CASSDTRYPYNEQFF.

The rearrangement joins TRBV6-5 to TRBJ1-6, with D perhaps TRBD1 (6 bases). CDR3 size: 12 residues. Trimming removed 4 bases from V and 13 bases from J, with 11 bases in between. The germline V gene encodes CDR1 MNHEY and CDR2 SVGAGI. The CDR3 DNA is TGTGCCAGCAGTTCCACAGGGAGGCCCCTCCACTTT. It is translated as CASSSTGRPLHF.

The rearrangement joins TRBV19 to TRBJ2-7; D uncertain. The CDR3 covers 12 residues. Germline assignment: CDR1 LNHDA and CDR2 SQIVND (reference sequence). V lost 3 bases and J 5 bases, leaving 8 bases between the germline ends. CDR3 loop: CASSMLGNEQYF. In DNA form, the CDR3 reads TGTGCCAGTAGTATGTTAGGGAACGAGCAGTACTTC.

CDR3 in DNA: TGCAGCACAGATACGCAGTATTTT. This encodes CSTDTQYF. The genes are TRBV20-1 and TRBJ2-3; D gene unclear. Germline V lookup: CDR1 DFQATT, CDR2 SNEGSKA (reference sequence). The CDR3 is 8 residues long.

V usage is TRBV10-3 and J usage is TRBJ1-1; TRBD1 is a possible D gene (6 bases). CDR3 size: 12 residues. The V gene lost 6 bases and the J gene lost 8 bases, with 13 bases spanning the gap. In germline, CDR1 is ENHRY, CDR2 SYGVKD. The CDR3 loop reads CAISGGQTEAFF. CDR3 bases: TGTGCCATCAGCGGAGGACAGACAGAAGCTTTCTTT.

The V call is TRBV5-1, the J call TRBJ2-3, with D perhaps being TRBD1 or TRBD2 (5 bases each). V was trimmed by 9 bases and J by 2 bases, leaving 19 bases between them. The CDR3 has 15 residues. The germline V gene has CDR1 SGHRS and CDR2 YFSETQ. In DNA, the CDR3 is TGCGCCACTTGCCGATCAGGGACCATCACAGATACGCAGTATTTT. Its protein product is CATCRSGTITDTQYF.

V is TRBV18 and J is TRBJ2-3; D possibly matches TRBD1 or TRBD2 (5 bases each). This CDR3 has 14 amino acids. Trimming stripped 1 base from V and 2 bases from J, with 7 bases between. The germline V gene encodes CDR1 KGHSH and CDR2 LQKENI. CDR3 in amino acids: CASSPLGDTDTQYF. DNA of the CDR3: TGTGCCAGCTCACCACTGGGGGACACAGATACGCAGTATTTT.

The chain combines TRBV5-6 with TRBJ1-6; D may be TRBD1 (5 bases). V was shortened by 0 bases and J by 10 bases, with 17 bases between the two germline ends. The CDR3 runs to 16 residues. Germline CDR1 and CDR2: SGHDT and YYEEEE. In nucleotides, the CDR3 is TGTGCCAGCAGCTTGGCCGCTGGGGCCGGGGTATCACCCCTCCACTTT. Its translation: CASSLAAGAGVSPLHF.

The chain uses TRBV7-9 and TRBJ2-2; TRBD2 might be the D (5 bases). Per germline, CDR1 SEHNR and CDR2 FQNEAQ (reference sequence). CDR3 size: 16 residues. V was pared by 2 bases and J by 0 bases, with 10 bases between. CDR3 residues: CASSLLAFANTGELFF. The CDR3 coding sequence is TGTGCCAGCAGCTTATTAGCGTTCGCGAACACCGGGGAGCTGTTTTTT.

This clone was recorded a few times. The V gene is TRBV6-1, the J gene TRBJ2-2; 8 nucleotides align to TRBD1. Germline-derived CDR1 and CDR2 are MNHNS and SASEGT. Trimming removed 9 bases from V and 6 bases from J; junction bases left unmatched: 12. The CDR3 has 15 amino acids. CDR3 amino acids: CASTVEPGQAGELFF. The CDR3 nucleotides are TGTGCCAGTACGGTAGAACCGGGACAGGCCGGGGAGCTGTTTTTT.

The chain links TRBV5-4 to TRBJ1-4, with a tentative D call TRBD1 (5 bases). The V gene lost 4 bases and the J gene lost 5 bases, with 15 bases spanning the gap. CDR1 SGHNT and CDR2 YYREEE come from the germline V gene (reference sequence). The CDR3 is 15 amino acids. CDR3 in amino acids: CASSAFGGKNEKLFF. The CDR3 nucleotides read TGTGCCAGCAGCGCCTTCGGGGGGAAAAATGAAAAACTGTTTTTT.

This chain uses TRBV19 with TRBJ2-3; D may be TRBD1 (6 bases). Per the germline V gene, CDR1 is LNHDA and CDR2 is SQIVND (reference sequence). The V gene lost 5 bases and the J gene lost 1 base, with 16 bases spanning the gap. The CDR3 loop spans 16 amino acids. CDR3 residues: CASSANREMGTDTQYF. CDR3 nucleotide sequence: TGTGCCAGTAGTGCGAACAGGGAAATGGGCACAGATACGCAGTATTTT.

This clone was counted between two and nine times. CDR3 sequence: CASSYSGSGNSPLHF. The CDR3 coding sequence is TGTGCCAGCAGTTACTCGGGATCAGGAAATTCACCCCTCCACTTT. The chain combines TRBV6-5 with TRBJ1-6; D call uncertain. Germline CDR1 and CDR2: MNHEY and SVGAGI. V lost 0 bases, J lost 7 bases, and 10 bases lay in between. The CDR3 is 15 amino acids.

This rearrangement joins TRBV25-1 to TRBJ2-2, with D unresolved. The V end was cut by 7 bases, the J end by 7 bases, with 10 bases between. This CDR3 is 12 amino acids long. Germline assignment: CDR1 MGHDK and CDR2 SYGVNS. CDR3 nucleotides: TGTGCCAGCACTCTGGGGAACGGGGAGCTGTTTTTT. Its protein product is CASTLGNGELFF.

The chain links TRBV7-2 to TRBJ2-7; possible D gene TRBD2, 6 bases. CDR3 length: 14 residues. From germline, CDR1 is SGHTA and CDR2 FQGNSA. Trimming left V 5 bases short and J 4 bases short, with 15 bases between. The CDR3 loop is CASSMAGLQYEQYV. CDR3 DNA sequence: TGTGCCAGCAGCATGGCGGGGCTACAATACGAGCAGTACGTC.

The chain combines TRBV6-6 with TRBJ2-5; TRBD2 agrees at 10 bases. Losses at the gene ends were 6 bases for V and 1 base for J; bases not matched to a gene: 2. CDR1 MNHNY and CDR2 SVGAGI come from the germline V gene (reference sequence). The CDR3 sequence is 14 residues long. CDR3 sequence: CASSSSGGQETQYF. The CDR3 bases are TGTGCCAGCAGCTCTAGCGGGGGCCAAGAGACCCAGTACTTC.

V usage is TRBV6-5 and J usage is TRBJ1-3, with D perhaps matching TRBD1 (5 bases). Trimming removed 6 bases at V and 1 base at J, with 13 bases between. The V gene's germline CDR1 is MNHEY and CDR2 SVGAGI. This CDR3 is built from 15 residues. As DNA, the CDR3 is TGTGCCAGCAGCCAGGGCTCACTTTCTGGAAACACCATATATTTT. Translated: CASSQGSLSGNTIYF.

V and J are TRBV27 and TRBJ1-2; TRBD1 is a possible D gene (6 bases). The germline V gene encodes CDR1 MNHEY and CDR2 SMNVEV (reference sequence). The CDR3 covers 15 residues. V was pared by 5 bases and J by 3 bases, with 16 bases between. CDR3 sequence (DNA): TGTGCCAGCAGTCCGCTACAGGGAAGCTACTATGGCTACACCTTC. Translating gives CASSPLQGSYYGYTF.

J is TRBJ2-1 and V is TRBV5-4; D ambiguous. The V end lost 0 bases, the J end lost 10 bases, and 5 bases lay between the germline ends. Germline values: CDR1 SGHNT, CDR2 YYREEE (reference sequence). CDR3 size: 11 residues. This CDR3 is CASSLGPEQFF. The CDR3 nucleotides read TGTGCCAGCAGCTTGGGACCGGAGCAGTTCTTC.

The genes are TRBV6-4 and TRBJ1-3; tentatively, D is TRBD1 (6 bases). Germline V lookup: CDR1 MRHNA, CDR2 SNTAGT. Trimming cost V 5 bases and J 1 base, with 12 bases left between them. There are 15 residues in the CDR3. The CDR3 DNA sequence: TGTGCCAGCAGTCGACAGGTAGCGTCTGGAAACACCATATATTTT. Translation: CASSRQVASGNTIYF.

The chain links TRBV5-6 to TRBJ2-6, with D unclear. CDR3 length equals 15 residues. Trimming pared 2 bases from V and 0 bases from J, leaving 6 bases between. Germline lookup yields CDR1 SGHDT and CDR2 YYEEEE. The chain's CDR3 is CASSFGVSGANVLTF. The CDR3 nucleotides read TGTGCCAGCAGCTTTGGGGTCTCTGGGGCCAACGTCCTGACTTTC.

J is TRBJ1-6 and V is TRBV5-1, with 9 positions matching TRBD1. Trimming removed 3 bases from V and 7 bases from J; junction bases left unmatched: 5. Germline V gene lookup returns CDR1 SGHRS and CDR2 YFSETQ. The CDR3 consists of 15 residues. CDR3 nucleotides: TGCGCCAGCAGCTACAGGGGGCCGGAGAATTCACCCCTCCACTTT. Encoded protein: CASSYRGPENSPLHF.